This record concerns one T cell receptor (beta chain) sequence. The antigen remains unidentified. From germline, CDR1 is SGHTA and CDR2 FQGTGA. V was shortened by 2 bases and J by 1 base, with 10 bases between the two germline ends. The CDR3 is 15 residues long. The data were taken from a study of T-cell memory formation after mild COVID-19. General study findings and limits: The appearance of some responding clones in pre-infection memory suggested that cross-reactive memory joined.

TCRdb fed the 5' RACE reads into MiXCR, producing one record per CDR3 protein. The profile shows about 140,000 distinct CDR3 sequences, 11% to 15% of them singletons. Sequencing was carried out using PBMCs or a T cell subset sorted from them (not recorded which). The V and J genes are TRBV7-3 and TRBJ2-3; unclear D gene. The sequence came from an adult woman who had mild COVID-19 (a few samples of this study predate the infection). Cell type and time point are not known. CDR3 nucleotide sequence: TGTGCCAGCAGCTTATCGGCAAGGGGCACAGATACGCAGTATTTT. Its protein is CASSLSARGTDTQYF.